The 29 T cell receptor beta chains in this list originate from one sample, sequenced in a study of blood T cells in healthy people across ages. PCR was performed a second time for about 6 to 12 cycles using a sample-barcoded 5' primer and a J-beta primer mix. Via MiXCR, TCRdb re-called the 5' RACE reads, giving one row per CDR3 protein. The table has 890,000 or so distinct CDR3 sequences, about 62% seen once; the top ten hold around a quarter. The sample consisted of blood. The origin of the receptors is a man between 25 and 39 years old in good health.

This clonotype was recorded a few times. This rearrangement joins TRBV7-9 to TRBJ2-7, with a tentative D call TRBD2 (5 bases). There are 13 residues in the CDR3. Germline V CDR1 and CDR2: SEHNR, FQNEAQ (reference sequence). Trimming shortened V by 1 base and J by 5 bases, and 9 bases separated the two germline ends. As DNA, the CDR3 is TGTGCCAGCAGCTTAGGGATCGGGGACGAGCAGTACTTC. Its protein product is CASSLGIGDEQYF.

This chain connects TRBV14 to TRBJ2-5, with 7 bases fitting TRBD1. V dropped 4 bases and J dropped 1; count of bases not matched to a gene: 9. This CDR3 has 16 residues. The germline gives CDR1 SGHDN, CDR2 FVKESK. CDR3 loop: CASSRIPDRSQETQYF. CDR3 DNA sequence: TGTGCCAGCAGCCGCATCCCGGACAGGTCCCAAGAGACCCAGTACTTC.

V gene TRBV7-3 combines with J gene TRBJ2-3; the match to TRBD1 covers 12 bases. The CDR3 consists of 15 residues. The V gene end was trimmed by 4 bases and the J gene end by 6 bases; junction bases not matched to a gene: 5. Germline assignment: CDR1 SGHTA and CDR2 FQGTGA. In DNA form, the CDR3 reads TGTGCCAGCAGCTGGTCGGGACAGGGGGCGGATACGCAGTATTTT. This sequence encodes CASSWSGQGADTQYF.

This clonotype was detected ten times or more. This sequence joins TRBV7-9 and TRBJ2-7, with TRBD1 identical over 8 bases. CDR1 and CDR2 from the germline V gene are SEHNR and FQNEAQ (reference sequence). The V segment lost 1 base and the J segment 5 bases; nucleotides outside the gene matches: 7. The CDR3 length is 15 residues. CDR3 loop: CASSLEAGGGHEQYF. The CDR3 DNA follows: TGTGCCAGCAGCTTAGAAGCAGGGGGCGGCCACGAGCAGTACTTC.

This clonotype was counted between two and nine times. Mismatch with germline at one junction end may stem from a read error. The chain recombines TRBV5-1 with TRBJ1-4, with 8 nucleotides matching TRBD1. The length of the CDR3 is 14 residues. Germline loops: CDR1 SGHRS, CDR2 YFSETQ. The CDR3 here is CASSSDRGGEKLFF. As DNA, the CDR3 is TGTGCCAGCAGCTCCGACAGGGGCGGGGAAAAACTGTTTTTT.

CDR3 protein: CASSLLGHEQYF. The CDR3 DNA reads TGTGCCAGCAGTTTATTGGGTCACGAGCAGTACTTC. The gene calls are TRBV12-3 or TRBV12-4 and TRBJ2-5; D is undetermined. The DNA end is a closer match to TRBJ2-7, so the J assignment may be wrong. CDR3 length: 12 residues.

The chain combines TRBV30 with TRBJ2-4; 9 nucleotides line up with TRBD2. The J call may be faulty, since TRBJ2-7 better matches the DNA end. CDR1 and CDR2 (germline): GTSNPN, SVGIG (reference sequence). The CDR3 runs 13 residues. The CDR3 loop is CAWSLAGSYEQYF. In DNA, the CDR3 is TGTGCCTGGAGTCTAGCGGGATCCTACGAGCAGTACTTC.

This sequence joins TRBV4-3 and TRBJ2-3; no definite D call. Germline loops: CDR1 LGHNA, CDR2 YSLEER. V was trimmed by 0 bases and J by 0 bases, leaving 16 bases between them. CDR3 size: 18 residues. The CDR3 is CASSQETYSLTSTDTQYF. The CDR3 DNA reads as TGCGCCAGCAGCCAAGAAACGTACAGTCTTACTAGCACAGATACGCAGTATTTT.

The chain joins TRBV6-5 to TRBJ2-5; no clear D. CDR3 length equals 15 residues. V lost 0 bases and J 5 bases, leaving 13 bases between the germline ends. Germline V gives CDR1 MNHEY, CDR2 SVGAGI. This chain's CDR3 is CASSYSSVVRETQYF. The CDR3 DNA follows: TGTGCCAGCAGTTACTCGTCGGTAGTACGGGAGACCCAGTACTTC.

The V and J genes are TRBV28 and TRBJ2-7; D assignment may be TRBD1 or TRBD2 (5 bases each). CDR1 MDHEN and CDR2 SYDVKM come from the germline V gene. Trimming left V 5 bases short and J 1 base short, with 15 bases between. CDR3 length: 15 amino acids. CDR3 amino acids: CASSQPGTLSYEQYF. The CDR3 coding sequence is TGTGCCAGCAGTCAGCCCGGGACCCTGTCCTACGAGCAGTACTTC.

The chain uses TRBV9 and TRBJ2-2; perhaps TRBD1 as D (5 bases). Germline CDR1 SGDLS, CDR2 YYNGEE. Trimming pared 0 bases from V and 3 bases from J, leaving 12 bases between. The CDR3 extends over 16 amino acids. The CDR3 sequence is CASSVGDSYYTGELFF. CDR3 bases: TGTGCCAGCAGCGTAGGAGACAGCTATTACACCGGGGAGCTGTTTTTT.

The CDR3 nucleotides are TGTGCCAGCAGCTTAGAGGTCAGGAATTGGGAGACCCAGTACTTC. This sequence encodes CASSLEVRNWETQYF. This chain uses TRBV7-2 with TRBJ2-5, with D hard to call. The V end was cut by 1 base, the J end by 5 bases, with 14 bases between. This CDR3 is built from 15 residues. CDR1 SGHTA and CDR2 FQGNSA come from the germline V gene.

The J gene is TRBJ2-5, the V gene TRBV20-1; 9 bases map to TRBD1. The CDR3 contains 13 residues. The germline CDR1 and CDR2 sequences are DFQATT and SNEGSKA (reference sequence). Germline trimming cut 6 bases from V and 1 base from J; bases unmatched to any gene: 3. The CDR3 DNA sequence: TGCAGTGCCCCGGACAGGGGCCAAGAGACCCAGTACTTC. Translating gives CSAPDRGQETQYF.

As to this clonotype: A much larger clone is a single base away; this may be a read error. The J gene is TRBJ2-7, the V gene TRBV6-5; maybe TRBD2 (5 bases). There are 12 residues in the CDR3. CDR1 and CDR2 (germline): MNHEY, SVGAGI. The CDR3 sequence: CASRYSSGQQYF. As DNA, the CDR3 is TGTGCCAGCAGGTACTCGAGCGGACAGCAGTACTTC.

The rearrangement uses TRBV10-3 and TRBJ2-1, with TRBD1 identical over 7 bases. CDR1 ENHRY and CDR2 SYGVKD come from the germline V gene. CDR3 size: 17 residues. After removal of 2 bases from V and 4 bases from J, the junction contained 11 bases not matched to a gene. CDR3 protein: CAISENSGTALYNEQFF. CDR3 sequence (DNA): TGTGCCATCAGTGAGAACTCCGGGACAGCCCTTTACAATGAGCAGTTCTTC.

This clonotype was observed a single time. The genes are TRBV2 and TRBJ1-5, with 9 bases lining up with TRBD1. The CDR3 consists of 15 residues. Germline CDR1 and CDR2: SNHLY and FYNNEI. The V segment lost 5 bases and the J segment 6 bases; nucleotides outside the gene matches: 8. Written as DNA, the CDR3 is TGTGCCAGCAGTACCGACAGGGGGGTTGGTCAGCCCCAGCATTTT. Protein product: CASSTDRGVGQPQHF.

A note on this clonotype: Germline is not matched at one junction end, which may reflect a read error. The CDR3 loop reads CASSERTEAYKQYF. Here the CDR3 DNA reads TGTGCCAGCAGTGAGCGGACGGAGGCCTACAAGCAGTACTTC. V is TRBV6-1 and J is TRBJ2-7; tentative D call: TRBD2 (5 bases). This CDR3 has 14 residues. The V gene's germline CDR1 is MNHNS and CDR2 SASEGT.

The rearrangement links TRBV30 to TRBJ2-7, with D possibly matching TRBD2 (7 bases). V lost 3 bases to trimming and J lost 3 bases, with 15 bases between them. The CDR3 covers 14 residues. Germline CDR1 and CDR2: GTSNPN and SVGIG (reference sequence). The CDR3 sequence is CAWRLAGARYEQYF. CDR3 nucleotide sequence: TGTGCCTGGAGGCTCGCGGGGGCTCGCTACGAGCAGTACTTC.

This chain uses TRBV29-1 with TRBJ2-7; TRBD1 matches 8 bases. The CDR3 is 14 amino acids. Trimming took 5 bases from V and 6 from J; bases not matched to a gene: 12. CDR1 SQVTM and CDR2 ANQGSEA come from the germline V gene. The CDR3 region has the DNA TGCAGCGTTACCAGACCCGGGACAGGAGGCGAGCAGTACTTC. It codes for CSVTRPGTGGEQYF.

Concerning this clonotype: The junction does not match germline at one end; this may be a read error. The CDR3 DNA sequence: TGTGCCACTAGCAGAATACAGGGGGCTATTTTGATTTACAATCAGCCCCAGCATTTT. Translating gives CATSRIQGAILIYNQPQHF. The V and J genes are TRBV15 and TRBJ1-5; 9 nucleotides match TRBD1. The CDR3 consists of 19 residues. Germline lookup yields CDR1 LNHNV and CDR2 YYDKDF (reference sequence).

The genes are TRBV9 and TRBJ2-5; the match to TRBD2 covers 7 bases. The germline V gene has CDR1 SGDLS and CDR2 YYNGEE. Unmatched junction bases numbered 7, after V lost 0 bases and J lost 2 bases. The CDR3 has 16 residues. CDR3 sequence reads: CASSVGVGGIQETQYF. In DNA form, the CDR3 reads TGTGCCAGCAGCGTAGGGGTGGGGGGGATTCAAGAGACCCAGTACTTC.

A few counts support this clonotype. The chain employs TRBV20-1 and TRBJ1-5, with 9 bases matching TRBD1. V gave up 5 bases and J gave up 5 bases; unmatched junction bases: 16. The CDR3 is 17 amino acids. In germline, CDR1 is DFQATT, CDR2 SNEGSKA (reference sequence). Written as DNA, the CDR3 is TGCAGTGCTTCCCGGGACAGGGACAGTAGTGGGGATCAGCCCCAGCATTTT. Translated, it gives CSASRDRDSSGDQPQHF.

The CDR3 coding sequence is TGTGCCAGCAGCTTAGAGCAGGGTACTCATAGTGAAAAACTGTTTTTT. Protein product: CASSLEQGTHSEKLFF. The chain couples TRBV7-9 to TRBJ1-4; D may be TRBD1 (5 bases). The germline CDR1 and CDR2 sequences are SEHNR and FQNEAQ (reference sequence). CDR3 length: 16 residues. V was clipped by 1 base and J by 7 bases, with 16 bases between them. The whole variable domain, remainder taken from reference TRBV7-9 and TRBJ1-4, is DTGVSQNPRHKITKRGQNVTFRCDPISEHNRLYWYRQTLGQGPEFLTYFQNEAQLEKSRLLSDRFSAERPKGSFSTLEIQRTEQGDSAMYLCASSLEQGTHSEKLFFGSGTQLSVL.

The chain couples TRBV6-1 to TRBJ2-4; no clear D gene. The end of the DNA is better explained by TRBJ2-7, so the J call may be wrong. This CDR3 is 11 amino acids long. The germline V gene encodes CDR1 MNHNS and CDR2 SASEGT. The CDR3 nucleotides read TGTGCCAGCCCTTCCTCCTACGAGCAGTACTTC. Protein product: CASPSSYEQYF.

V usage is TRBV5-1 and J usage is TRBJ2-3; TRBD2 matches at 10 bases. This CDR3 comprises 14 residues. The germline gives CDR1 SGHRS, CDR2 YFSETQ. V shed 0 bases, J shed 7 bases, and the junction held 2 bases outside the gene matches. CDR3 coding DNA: TGCGCCAGCAGCTTGGCTAGCGGGGGCTATACGCAGTATTTT. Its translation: CASSLASGGYTQYF.

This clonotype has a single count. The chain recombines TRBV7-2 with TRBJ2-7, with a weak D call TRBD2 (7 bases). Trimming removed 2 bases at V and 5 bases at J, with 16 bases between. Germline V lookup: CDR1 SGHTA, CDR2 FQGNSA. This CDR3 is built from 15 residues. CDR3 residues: CASSLSGRGAHEQYF. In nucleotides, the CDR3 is TGTGCCAGCAGCTTAAGTGGACGGGGGGCACACGAGCAGTACTTC.

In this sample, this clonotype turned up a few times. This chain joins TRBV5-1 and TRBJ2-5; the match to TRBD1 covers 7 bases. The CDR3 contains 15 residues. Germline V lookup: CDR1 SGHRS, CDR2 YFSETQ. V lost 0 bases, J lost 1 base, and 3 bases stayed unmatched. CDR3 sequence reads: CASSLAAGGQETQYF. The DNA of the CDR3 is TGCGCCAGCAGCTTGGCGGCAGGGGGCCAAGAGACCCAGTACTTC.

CDR3 loop: CASRDGTGPFLGYTF. The CDR3 DNA reads as TGTGCCAGCAGGGATGGGACAGGCCCATTCCTAGGCTACACCTTC. The chain couples TRBV5-6 to TRBJ1-2; 8 bases line up with TRBD1. V lost 5 bases to trimming and J lost 8 bases; unmatched junction nucleotides: 14. Germline CDR1 is SGHDT and CDR2 is YYEEEE. The CDR3 runs to 15 residues.

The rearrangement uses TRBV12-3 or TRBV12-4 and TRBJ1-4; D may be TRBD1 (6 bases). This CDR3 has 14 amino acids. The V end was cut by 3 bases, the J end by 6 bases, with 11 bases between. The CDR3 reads CASSFRGRDEKLFF. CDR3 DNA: TGTGCCAGCAGTTTTCGGGGGCGCGATGAAAAACTGTTTTTT.